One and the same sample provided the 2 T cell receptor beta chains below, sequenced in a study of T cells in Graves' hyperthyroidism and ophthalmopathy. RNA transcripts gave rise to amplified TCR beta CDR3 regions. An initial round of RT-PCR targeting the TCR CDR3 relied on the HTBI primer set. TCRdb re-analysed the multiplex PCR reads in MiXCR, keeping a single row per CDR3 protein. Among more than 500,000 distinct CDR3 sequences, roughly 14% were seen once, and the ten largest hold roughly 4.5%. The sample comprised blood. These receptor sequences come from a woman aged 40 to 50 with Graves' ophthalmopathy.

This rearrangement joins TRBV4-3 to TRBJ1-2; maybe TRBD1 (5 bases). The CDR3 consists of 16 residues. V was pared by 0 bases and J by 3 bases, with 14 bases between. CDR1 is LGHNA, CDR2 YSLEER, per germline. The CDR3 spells CASSQDLRGLDYGYTF. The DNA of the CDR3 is TGCGCCAGCAGCCAAGATTTACGGGGGTTGGACTATGGCTACACCTTC.

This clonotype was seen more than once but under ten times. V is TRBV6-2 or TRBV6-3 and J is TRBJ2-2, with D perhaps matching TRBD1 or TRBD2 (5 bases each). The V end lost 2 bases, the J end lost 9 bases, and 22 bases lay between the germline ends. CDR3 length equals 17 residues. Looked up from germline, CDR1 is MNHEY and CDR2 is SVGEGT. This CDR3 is CASSYSQGTGFSRELFF. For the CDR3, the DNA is TGTGCCAGCAGTTACAGTCAGGGAACGGGATTTTCCCGGGAGCTGTTTTTT.